The 13 T cell receptor beta chains listed next were all sequenced from one sample in a study of cytomegalovirus exposure and HLA in healthy donors. Primers for the PCR totalled 60 Vbeta and 13 Jbeta. Sequencing was performed with immunoSEQ multiplex PCR; in TCRdb, only in-frame clones are kept and a portion is missing. The data show over 100,000 clones, 60% to 85% seen once. Sequencing was done on a sample of PBMCs. The receptors were sampled from a woman aged 40-49 years in good health and CMV-seropositive.

This chain joins TRBV2 and TRBJ1-6; the match to TRBD1 covers 9 bases. V trimming: 6 bases; J trimming: 8 bases; junction bases outside the gene matches: 8. The CDR3 covers 15 residues. Germline V gene lookup returns CDR1 SNHLY and CDR2 FYNNEI. Written as DNA, the CDR3 is TGTGCCAGCAGCCCACAACGGACAGGGGATTCACCCCTCCACTTT. This gives the protein CASSPQRTGDSPLHF. The variable domain in full, completed from reference TRBV2 and TRBJ1-6, reads EPEVTQTPSHQVTQMGQEVILRCVPISNHLYFYWYRQILGQKVEFLVSFYNNEISEKSEIFDDQFSVERPDGSNFTLKIRSTKLEDSAMYFCASSPQRTGDSPLHFGNGTRLTVT.

The chain couples TRBV30 to TRBJ2-7; 7 nucleotides match TRBD1. The CDR3 has 15 residues. Trimming cost V 2 bases and J 2 bases; bases outside gene matches: 9. The germline CDR1 and CDR2 sequences are GTSNPN and SVGIG (reference sequence). The CDR3 nucleotides are TGTGCCTGGAGTAAAAAGGGGGCGGGTACCTACGAGCAGTACTTC. This sequence encodes CAWSKKGAGTYEQYF.

This chain connects TRBV7-2 to TRBJ2-3; TRBD2 agrees at 10 bases. This CDR3 contains 17 residues. Looked up from germline, CDR1 is SGHTA and CDR2 is FQGNSA. V gave up 5 bases and J gave up 0 bases; unmatched junction bases: 8. The CDR3 DNA reads TGTGCCAGCAGCCGTAGCGGGGGGACTCCTAGCACAGATACGCAGTATTTT. It is translated as CASSRSGGTPSTDTQYF.

This chain joins TRBV18 and TRBJ1-1; D gene unclear. V lost 3 bases, J lost 3 bases, and 8 bases lay in between. Germline V gene sequence: CDR1 KGHSH, CDR2 LQKENI. The CDR3 is 13 amino acids. CDR3 bases: TGTGCCAGCTCACCTTCGGTTGACACTGAAGCTTTCTTT. This gives the protein CASSPSVDTEAFF.

The chain employs TRBV30 and TRBJ2-7; the D gene is possibly TRBD1 (5 bases). V was cut by 4 bases and J by 3 bases, with 13 bases left in between. The CDR3 is made up of 13 amino acids. The germline V gene encodes CDR1 GTSNPN and CDR2 SVGIG (reference sequence). DNA of the CDR3: TGTGCCTGGATGACAGAGGCCAACTACGAGCAGTACTTC. Amino acids: CAWMTEANYEQYF. Looking up the rest from reference TRBV30 and TRBJ2-7 gives the full variable domain: SQTIHQWPATLVQPVGSPLSLECTVEGTSNPNLYWYRQAAGRGLQLLFYSVGIGQISSEVPQNLSASRPQDRQFILSSKKLLLSDSGFYLCAWMTEANYEQYFGPGTRLTVT.

The genes are TRBV7-2 and TRBJ1-1; tentatively, D is TRBD1 (5 bases). The CDR3 is 14 amino acids. V was pared by 7 bases and J by 4 bases, with 16 bases between. Germline lookup yields CDR1 SGHTA and CDR2 FQGNSA. The CDR3 protein is CASNKRGWGTEAFF. The CDR3 coding sequence is TGTGCCAGCAACAAAAGGGGTTGGGGCACTGAAGCTTTCTTT. Supplemented by reference TRBV7-2 and TRBJ1-1, the full variable domain reads GAGVSQSPSNKVTEKGKDVELRCDPISGHTALYWYRQSLGQGLEFLIYFQGNSAPDKSGLPSDRFSAERTGGSVSTLTIQRTQQEDSAVYLCASNKRGWGTEAFFGQGTRLTVV.

This clone was seen just once. The chain combines TRBV5-1 with TRBJ2-7, with 7 bases that match TRBD1. The junction had 10 bases not matched to a gene; V was cut back by 4 bases and J by 6 bases. The CDR3 contains 14 residues. CDR1 is SGHRS, CDR2 YFSETQ, per germline. The CDR3 nucleotides read TGCGCCAGCAGCACCGGGACAGCGTCCGCCGAGCAGTACTTC. It codes for CASSTGTASAEQYF.

This clone was counted once. The J gene is TRBJ2-7, the V gene TRBV6-5; a possible D gene is TRBD2 (5 bases). Germline CDR1 reads MNHEY; CDR2 reads SVGAGI. The V and J ends lost 2 bases and 3 bases respectively, with 17 bases between them. The CDR3 has 16 amino acids. CDR3 sequence (DNA): TGTGCCAGCAGTTACACGCAAATTGGGAGCATCTACGAGCAGTACTTC. Its protein product is CASSYTQIGSIYEQYF.

The chain couples TRBV7-2 to TRBJ2-2; D gene uncertain. This CDR3 contains 16 residues. V shed 1 base and J shed 2 bases, with 11 bases lying between them. In germline, CDR1 is SGHTA, CDR2 FQGNSA. Here the CDR3 reads CASSLESVSNTGELFF. The CDR3 DNA reads as TGTGCCAGCAGCTTAGAAAGCGTATCCAACACCGGGGAGCTGTTTTTT.

The V and J genes are TRBV5-1 and TRBJ2-3; no firm D call. CDR3 size: 15 residues. Trimming shortened V by 0 bases and J by 0 bases, and 8 bases separated the two germline ends. CDR1 is SGHRS and CDR2 is YFSETQ in the germline V gene. In nucleotides, the CDR3 is TGCGCCAGCAGCTTGGACGGAGCTAGCACAGATACGCAGTATTTT. Its translation: CASSLDGASTDTQYF.

The chain carries TRBV5-1 and TRBJ2-5; possible D gene TRBD1, 7 bases. CDR1 is SGHRS and CDR2 is YFSETQ in the germline V gene. The CDR3 runs to 14 residues. V was trimmed by 3 bases and J by 11 bases, leaving 20 bases between them. The CDR3 region has the DNA TGCGCCAGCAGCTCGGGACAGTCCTGGGAGGAGCAGTACTTC. Translating gives CASSSGQSWEEQYF.

V usage is TRBV7-8 and J usage is TRBJ1-3, with 7 bases fitting TRBD1. Trimming at V came to 3 bases and at J to 2 bases, leaving 1 base not matched to a gene. The CDR3 consists of 14 residues. CDR1 is SGHVS, CDR2 FQNEAQ, per germline. CDR3 region: CASSLGTAGNTIYF. The CDR3, as DNA: TGTGCCAGCAGCTTGGGGACAGCTGGAAACACCATATATTTT.

The rearrangement joins TRBV5-1 to TRBJ1-1; 7 bases match TRBD1. Germline CDR1 SGHRS, CDR2 YFSETQ. This CDR3 is built from 14 residues. V shed 2 bases, J shed 5 bases, and the junction held 6 bases outside the gene matches. The CDR3 nucleotides read TGCGCCAGCAGCTTTTTGACAGGGTTTACTGAAGCTTTCTTT. This translates into CASSFLTGFTEAFF.